This note documents a single T cell receptor beta chain sequence. Its antigen is undetermined. The data stem from a study of shared clonotypes between healthy human individuals. The study's findings and limits: Clonotype sharing among donors likely depends on sequencing depth.

Assay used: immunoSEQ multiplex PCR; TCRdb lists only in-frame clones, some missing. The data contain more than 500,000 clones, 95% to 97% of them singletons. J gave up 7 bases and V 7 bases, and 19 bases lay outside the gene matches. The CDR3 loop spans 16 amino acids. The germline CDR1 and CDR2 sequences are MDHEN and SYDVKM. Sequencing was carried out using naive CD4+ T cells sorted from blood. Subset defined: CD45RA+ positively selected. The V and J genes are TRBV28 and TRBJ2-7, with 7 bases fitting TRBD2. This receptor was taken from a woman in her thirties in good health. The CDR3 sequence: CASILRRGENSREQYF. The CDR3 nucleotides read TGTGCCAGCATCCTTCGACGGGGGGAAAACTCTCGGGAGCAGTACTTC.